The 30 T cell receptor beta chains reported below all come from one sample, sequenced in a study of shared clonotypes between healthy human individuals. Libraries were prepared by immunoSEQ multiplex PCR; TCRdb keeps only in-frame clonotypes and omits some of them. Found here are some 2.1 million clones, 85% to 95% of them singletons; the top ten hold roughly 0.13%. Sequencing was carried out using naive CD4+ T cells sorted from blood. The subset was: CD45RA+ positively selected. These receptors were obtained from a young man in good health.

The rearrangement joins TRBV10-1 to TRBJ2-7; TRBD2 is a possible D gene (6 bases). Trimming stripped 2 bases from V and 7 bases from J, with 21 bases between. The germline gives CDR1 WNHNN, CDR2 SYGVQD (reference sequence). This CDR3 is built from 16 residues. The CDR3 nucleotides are TGCGCCAGCAGTGAGCAAAGGGGCCTCCTGGCGGGGGAGCAGTACTTC. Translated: CASSEQRGLLAGEQYF.

CDR3 sequence reads: CASSLLQGANYGYTF. The DNA of the CDR3 is TGCGCCAGCAGCTTGTTACAGGGAGCTAACTATGGCTACACCTTC. The chain joins TRBV5-1 to TRBJ1-2; D possibly corresponds to TRBD1 (6 bases). CDR1 is SGHRS and CDR2 is YFSETQ in the germline V gene. The ends were cut back, 1 base at V and 0 bases at J, with 10 bases in the middle. This CDR3 region has 15 residues.

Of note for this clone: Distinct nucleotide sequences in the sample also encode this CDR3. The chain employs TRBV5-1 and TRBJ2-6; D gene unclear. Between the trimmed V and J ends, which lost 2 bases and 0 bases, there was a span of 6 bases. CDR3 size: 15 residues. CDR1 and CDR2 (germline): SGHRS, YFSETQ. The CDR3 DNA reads TGCGCCAGCAGCTTTCCAGACTCTGGGGCCAACGTCCTGACTTTC. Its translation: CASSFPDSGANVLTF.

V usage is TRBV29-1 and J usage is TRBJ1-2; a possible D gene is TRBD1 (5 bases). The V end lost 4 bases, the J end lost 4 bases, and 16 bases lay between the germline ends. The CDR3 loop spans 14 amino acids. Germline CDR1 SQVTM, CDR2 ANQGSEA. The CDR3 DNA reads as TGCAGCGTTGCTGTAGAAGGGGTGGCCTATGGCTACACCTTC. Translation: CSVAVEGVAYGYTF. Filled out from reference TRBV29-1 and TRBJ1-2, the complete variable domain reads SAVISQKPSRDICQRGTSLTIQCQVDSQVTMMFWYRQQPGQSLTLIATANQGSEATYESGFVIDKFPISRPNLTFSTLTVSNMSPEDSSIYLCSVAVEGVAYGYTFGSGTRLTVV.

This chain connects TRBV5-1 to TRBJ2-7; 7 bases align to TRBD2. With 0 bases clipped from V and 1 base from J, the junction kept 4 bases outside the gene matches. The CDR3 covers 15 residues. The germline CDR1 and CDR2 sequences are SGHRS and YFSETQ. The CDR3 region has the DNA TGCGCCAGCAGCTTGGACCTAGCGGAATCCTACGAGCAGTACTTC. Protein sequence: CASSLDLAESYEQYF.

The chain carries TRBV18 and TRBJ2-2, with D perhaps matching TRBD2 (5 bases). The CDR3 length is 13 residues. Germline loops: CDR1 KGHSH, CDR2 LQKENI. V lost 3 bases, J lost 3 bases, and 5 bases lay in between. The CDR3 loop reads CASSPSDTGELFF. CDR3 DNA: TGTGCCAGCTCACCTAGCGACACCGGGGAGCTGTTTTTT.

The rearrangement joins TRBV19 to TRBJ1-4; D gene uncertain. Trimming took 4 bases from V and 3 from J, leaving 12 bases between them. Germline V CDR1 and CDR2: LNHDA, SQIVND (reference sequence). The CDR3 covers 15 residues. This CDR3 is CASSNRGLSNEKLFF. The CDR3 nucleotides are TGTGCCAGTAGTAACCGCGGGCTCTCTAATGAAAAACTGTTTTTT.

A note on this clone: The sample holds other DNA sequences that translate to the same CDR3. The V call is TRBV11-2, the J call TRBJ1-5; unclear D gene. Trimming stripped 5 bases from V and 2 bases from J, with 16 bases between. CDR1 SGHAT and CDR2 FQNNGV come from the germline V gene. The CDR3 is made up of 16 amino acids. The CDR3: CASSLDPKRGNQPQHF. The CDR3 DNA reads TGTGCCAGCAGCCTTGACCCCAAAAGGGGCAATCAGCCCCAGCATTTT.

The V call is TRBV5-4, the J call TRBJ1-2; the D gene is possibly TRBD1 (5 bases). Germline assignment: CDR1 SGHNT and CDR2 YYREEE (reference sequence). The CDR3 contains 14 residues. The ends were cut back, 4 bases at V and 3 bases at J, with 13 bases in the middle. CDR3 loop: CASSGGDRDYGYTF. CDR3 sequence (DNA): TGTGCCAGCAGCGGGGGGGACCGCGACTATGGCTACACCTTC.

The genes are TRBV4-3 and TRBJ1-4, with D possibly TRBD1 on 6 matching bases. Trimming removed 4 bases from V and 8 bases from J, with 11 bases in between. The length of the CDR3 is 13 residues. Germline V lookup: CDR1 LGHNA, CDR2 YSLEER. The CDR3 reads CASSPPTGEKLFF. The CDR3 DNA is TGCGCCAGCAGCCCACCGACAGGCGAAAAACTGTTTTTT.

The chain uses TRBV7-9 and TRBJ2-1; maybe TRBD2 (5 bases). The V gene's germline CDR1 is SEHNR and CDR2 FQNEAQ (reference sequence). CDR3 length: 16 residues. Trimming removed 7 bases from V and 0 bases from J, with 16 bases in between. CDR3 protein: CASTPPGTSSYNEQFF. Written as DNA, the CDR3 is TGTGCCAGCACCCCGCCGGGAACGAGCTCCTACAATGAGCAGTTCTTC.

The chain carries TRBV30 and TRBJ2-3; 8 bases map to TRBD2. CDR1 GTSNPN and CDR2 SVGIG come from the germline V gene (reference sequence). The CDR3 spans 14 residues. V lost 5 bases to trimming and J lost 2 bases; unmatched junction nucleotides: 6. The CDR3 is CAWGVAGITDTQYF. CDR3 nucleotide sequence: TGTGCCTGGGGGGTAGCGGGAATCACAGATACGCAGTATTTT.

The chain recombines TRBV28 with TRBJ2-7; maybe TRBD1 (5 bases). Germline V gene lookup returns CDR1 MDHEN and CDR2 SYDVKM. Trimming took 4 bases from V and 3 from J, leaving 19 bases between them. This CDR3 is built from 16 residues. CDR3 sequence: CASSSVSKAGNYEQYF. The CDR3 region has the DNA TGTGCCAGCAGTTCGGTCTCTAAGGCAGGGAACTACGAGCAGTACTTC.

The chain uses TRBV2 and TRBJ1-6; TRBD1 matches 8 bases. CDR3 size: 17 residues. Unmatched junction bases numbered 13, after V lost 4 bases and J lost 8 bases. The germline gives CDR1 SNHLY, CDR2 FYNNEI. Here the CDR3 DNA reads TGTGCCAGCAGTGTTCAGGGTGTGACAGGGGCGGATTCACCCCTCCACTTT. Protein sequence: CASSVQGVTGADSPLHF.

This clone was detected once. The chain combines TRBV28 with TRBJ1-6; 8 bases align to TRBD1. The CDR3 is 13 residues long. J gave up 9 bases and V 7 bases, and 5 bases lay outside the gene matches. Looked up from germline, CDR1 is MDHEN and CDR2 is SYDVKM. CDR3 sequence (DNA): TGTGCCAGCATTCGGACAGGGCGTTCACCCCTCCACTTT. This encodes CASIRTGRSPLHF.

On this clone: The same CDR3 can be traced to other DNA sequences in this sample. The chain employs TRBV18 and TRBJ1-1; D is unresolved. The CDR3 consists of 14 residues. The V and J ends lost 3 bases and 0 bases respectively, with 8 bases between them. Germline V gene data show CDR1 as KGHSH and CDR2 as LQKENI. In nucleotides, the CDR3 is TGTGCCAGCTCACCTCCGTCTATGAACACTGAAGCTTTCTTT. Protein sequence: CASSPPSMNTEAFF.

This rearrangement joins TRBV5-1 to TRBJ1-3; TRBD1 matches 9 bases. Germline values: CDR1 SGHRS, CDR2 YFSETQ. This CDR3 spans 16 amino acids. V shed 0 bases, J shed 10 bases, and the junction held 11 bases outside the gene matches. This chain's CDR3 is CASSLEDRGGVGTIYF. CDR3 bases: TGCGCCAGCAGCTTGGAGGACAGGGGAGGAGTCGGGACCATATATTTT.

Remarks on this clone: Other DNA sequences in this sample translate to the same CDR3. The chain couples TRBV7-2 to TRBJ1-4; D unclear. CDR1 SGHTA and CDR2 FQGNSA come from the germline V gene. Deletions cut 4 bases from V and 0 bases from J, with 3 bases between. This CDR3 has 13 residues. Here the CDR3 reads CASSSATNEKLFF. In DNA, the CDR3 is TGTGCCAGCAGCTCTGCAACTAATGAAAAACTGTTTTTT.

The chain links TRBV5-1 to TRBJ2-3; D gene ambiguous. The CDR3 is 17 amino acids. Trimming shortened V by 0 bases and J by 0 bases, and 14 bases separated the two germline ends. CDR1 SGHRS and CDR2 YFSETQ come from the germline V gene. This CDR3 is CASSLAPARASTDTQYF. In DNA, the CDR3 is TGCGCCAGCAGCTTGGCCCCTGCCCGTGCTAGCACAGATACGCAGTATTTT.

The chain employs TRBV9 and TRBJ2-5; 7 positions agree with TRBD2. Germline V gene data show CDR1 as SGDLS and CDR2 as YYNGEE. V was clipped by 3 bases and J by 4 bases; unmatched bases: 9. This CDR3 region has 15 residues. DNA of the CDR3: TGTGCCAGCAGCGAAAGGGAGGGCATCGGAGAGACCCAGTACTTC. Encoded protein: CASSEREGIGETQYF. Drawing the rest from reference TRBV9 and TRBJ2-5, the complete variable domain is DSGVTQTPKHLITATGQRVTLRCSPRSGDLSVYWYQQSLDQGLQFLIQYYNGEERAKGNILERFSAQQFPDLHSELNLSSLELGDSALYFCASSEREGIGETQYFGPGTRLLVL.

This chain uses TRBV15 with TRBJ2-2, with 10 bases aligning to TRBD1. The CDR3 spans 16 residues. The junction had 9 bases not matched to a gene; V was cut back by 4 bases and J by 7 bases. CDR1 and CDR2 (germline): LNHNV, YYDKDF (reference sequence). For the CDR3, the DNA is TGTGCCACCAGCACCCTAGGACAGGGGGTGGGCGGGGAGCTGTTTTTT. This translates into CATSTLGQGVGGELFF.

In DNA, the CDR3 is TGTGCCAGTTGGAGGACGGGGGTCTATGGCTACACCTTC. This codes for CASWRTGVYGYTF. The genes are TRBV19 and TRBJ1-2; maybe TRBD1 (5 bases). V lost 8 bases and J lost 4, with 14 bases in between. This CDR3 has 13 residues. CDR1 is LNHDA, CDR2 SQIVND, per germline (reference sequence).

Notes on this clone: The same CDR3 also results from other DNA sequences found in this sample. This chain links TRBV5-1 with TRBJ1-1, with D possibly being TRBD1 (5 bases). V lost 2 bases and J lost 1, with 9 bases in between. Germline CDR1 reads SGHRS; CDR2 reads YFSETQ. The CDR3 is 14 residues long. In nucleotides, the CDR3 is TGCGCCAGCAGCTTAAATCAGGGGAACACTGAAGCTTTCTTT. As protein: CASSLNQGNTEAFF.

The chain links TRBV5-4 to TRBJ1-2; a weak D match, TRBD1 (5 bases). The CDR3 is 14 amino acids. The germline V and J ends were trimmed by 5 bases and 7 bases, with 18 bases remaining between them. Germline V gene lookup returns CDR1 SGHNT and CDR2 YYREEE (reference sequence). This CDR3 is CASSLGPVRIGYTF. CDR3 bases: TGTGCCAGCAGTCTGGGGCCCGTGCGAATTGGCTACACCTTC.

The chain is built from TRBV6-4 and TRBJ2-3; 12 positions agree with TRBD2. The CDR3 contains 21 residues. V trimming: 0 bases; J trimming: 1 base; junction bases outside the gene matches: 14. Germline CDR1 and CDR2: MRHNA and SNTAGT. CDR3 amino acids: CASSDSNGGLAGGRCTDTQYF. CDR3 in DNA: TGTGCCAGCAGTGACTCGAACGGAGGGCTAGCGGGGGGGCGGTGCACAGATACGCAGTATTTT.

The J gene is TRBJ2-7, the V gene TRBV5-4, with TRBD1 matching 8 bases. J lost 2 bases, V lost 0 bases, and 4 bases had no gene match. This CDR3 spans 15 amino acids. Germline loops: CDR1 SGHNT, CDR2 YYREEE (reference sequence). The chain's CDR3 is CASSLGGQVTYEQYF. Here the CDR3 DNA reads TGTGCCAGCAGCTTGGGGGGACAGGTTACCTACGAGCAGTACTTC.

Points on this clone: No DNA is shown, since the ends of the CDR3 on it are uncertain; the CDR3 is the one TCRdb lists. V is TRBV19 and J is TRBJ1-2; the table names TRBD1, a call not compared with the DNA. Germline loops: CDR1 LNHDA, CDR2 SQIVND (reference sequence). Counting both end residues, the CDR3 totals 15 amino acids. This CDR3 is CASSIFGSDNYGYTF.

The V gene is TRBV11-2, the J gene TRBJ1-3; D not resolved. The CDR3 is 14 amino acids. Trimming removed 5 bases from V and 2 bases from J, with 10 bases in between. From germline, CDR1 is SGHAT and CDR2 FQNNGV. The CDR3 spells CASSPNTAGNTIYF. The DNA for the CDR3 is TGTGCCAGCAGCCCCAACACAGCTGGAAACACCATATATTTT.

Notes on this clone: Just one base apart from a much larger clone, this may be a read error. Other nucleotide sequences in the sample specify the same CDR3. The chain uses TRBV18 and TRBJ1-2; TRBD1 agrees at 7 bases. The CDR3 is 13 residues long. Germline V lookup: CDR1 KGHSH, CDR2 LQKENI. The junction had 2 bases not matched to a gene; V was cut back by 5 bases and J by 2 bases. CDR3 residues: CASSSQGNYGYTF. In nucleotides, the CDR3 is TGTGCCAGCTCATCACAGGGGAACTATGGCTACACCTTC.

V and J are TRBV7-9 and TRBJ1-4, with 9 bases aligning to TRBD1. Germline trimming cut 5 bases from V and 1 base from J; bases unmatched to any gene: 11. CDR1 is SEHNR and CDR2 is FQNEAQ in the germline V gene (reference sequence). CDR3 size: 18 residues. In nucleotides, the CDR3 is TGTGCCAGCAGCATAAAAACAGGGGGCTTTGTAACTAATGAAAAACTGTTTTTT. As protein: CASSIKTGGFVTNEKLFF.